Presented here are 24 T cell receptor beta chains from one specimen sequenced in a study of shared clonotypes between healthy human individuals. TCRdb's table, derived via immunoSEQ multiplex PCR, lists solely in-frame clones and lacks some. Among fewer than 3 million clones, 85% to 95% were seen once, and the ten largest hold 0.3% to 0.4%. Material: naive CD4+ T cells from PBMCs. Subset: CD45RA+ positively selected. Every receptor here comes from a man between 18 and 29 years old in good health. Some clones in this sample may be carry-over from other donors' samples.

The rearrangement joins TRBV6-1 to TRBJ2-1, with 8 bases fitting TRBD2. The CDR3 contains 15 residues. The germline CDR1 and CDR2 sequences are MNHNS and SASEGT. With V trimmed by 7 bases and J by 1 base, 6 bases remained unmatched. The CDR3 sequence: CASIRLALSYNEQFF. In nucleotides, the CDR3 is TGTGCCAGCATTAGACTAGCGCTTTCCTACAATGAGCAGTTCTTC.

The J gene is TRBJ1-5, the V gene TRBV7-2; D remains ambiguous. V gave up 0 bases and J gave up 4 bases, with 4 bases separating them. The CDR3 consists of 13 residues. Germline V CDR1 and CDR2: SGHTA, FQGNSA. The CDR3 region has the DNA TGTGCCAGCAGCTTAGCTTGGAATCAGCCCCAGCATTTT. Translation gives CASSLAWNQPQHF.

V usage is TRBV6-6 and J usage is TRBJ2-3, with TRBD2 identical over 7 bases. Germline-derived CDR1 and CDR2 are MNHNY and SVGAGI (reference sequence). This CDR3 has 15 amino acids. V lost 6 bases to trimming and J lost 6 bases; unmatched junction nucleotides: 12. CDR3 DNA: TGTGCCAGCAGCAAAGACATAGCGGGCGGCGATACGCAGTATTTT. It specifies CASSKDIAGGDTQYF.

CDR3 sequence reads: CASSSLAGFTDTQYF. CDR3 DNA sequence: TGTGCCAGTAGTTCACTAGCGGGATTCACAGATACGCAGTATTTT. The rearrangement joins TRBV19 to TRBJ2-3, with TRBD2 matching 10 bases. This CDR3 is built from 15 residues. Germline V CDR1 and CDR2: LNHDA, SQIVND (reference sequence). The ends lost 5 bases at V and 2 bases at J; junction bases unmatched: 4.

This clone was seen only once. V is TRBV4-1 and J is TRBJ2-7; 8 nucleotides agree with TRBD1. V lost 0 bases, J lost 6 bases, and 7 bases stayed unmatched. CDR1 is MGHRA, CDR2 YSYEKL, per germline. The CDR3 has 15 residues. CDR3 bases: TGCGCCAGCAGCCAAGACAGGACAGGGATAAGCGAGCAGTACTTC. It translates to CASSQDRTGISEQYF.

The chain recombines TRBV27 with TRBJ2-7; D tentatively reads TRBD1 or TRBD2 (5 bases each). Germline V gene sequence: CDR1 MNHEY, CDR2 SMNVEV (reference sequence). V lost 5 bases and J 3 bases, leaving 17 bases between the germline ends. CDR3 size: 15 residues. The CDR3: CASSGGRGVYYEQYF. In DNA, the CDR3 is TGTGCCAGCAGTGGAGGCAGAGGGGTATACTACGAGCAGTACTTC.

This clone came up a few times. The chain links TRBV2 to TRBJ1-3; no definite D call. The CDR3 is 14 residues long. The germline V gene has CDR1 SNHLY and CDR2 FYNNEI. Deletions cut 6 bases from V and 0 bases from J, with 9 bases between. The CDR3 loop reads CASREVNSGNTIYF. CDR3 coding DNA: TGTGCCAGCAGGGAGGTGAACTCTGGAAACACCATATATTTT.

The chain uses TRBV5-1 and TRBJ2-5; D remains ambiguous. CDR3 length: 15 residues. The V end was cut by 6 bases, the J end by 1 base, with 16 bases between. CDR1 is SGHRS and CDR2 is YFSETQ in the germline V gene. The CDR3: CASTTSGRTQETQYF. The CDR3 DNA is TGCGCCAGCACCACCTCTGGCAGAACCCAAGAGACCCAGTACTTC.

This clone has just one count. This chain connects TRBV6-5 to TRBJ1-1; D not certain. CDR1 and CDR2 (germline): MNHEY, SVGAGI. V dropped 0 bases and J dropped 7 bases, with 6 bases sitting between them. The CDR3 length is 12 residues. DNA of the CDR3: TGTGCCAGCAGTTACTCTATGGGTGAAGCTTTCTTT. Amino acid sequence: CASSYSMGEAFF.

V usage is TRBV5-1 and J usage is TRBJ2-2; 8 bases fit TRBD1. V was pared by 7 bases and J by 1 base, with 0 bases of the junction left unmatched. CDR1 is SGHRS and CDR2 is YFSETQ in the germline V gene. The CDR3 covers 13 residues. The CDR3 spells CASDRGNTGELFF. The CDR3 bases are TGCGCCAGCGACAGGGGGAACACCGGGGAGCTGTTTTTT.

V usage is TRBV7-7 and J usage is TRBJ2-1; D is ambiguous. This CDR3 is 13 amino acids long. V dropped 0 bases and J dropped 9 bases, with 9 bases sitting between them. Looked up from germline, CDR1 is SSHAT and CDR2 is FNYEAQ (reference sequence). The CDR3 loop reads CASSLASLGEQFF. The DNA of the CDR3 is TGTGCCAGCAGCTTAGCCAGTCTCGGTGAGCAGTTCTTC.

This chain joins TRBV27 and TRBJ2-2; 15 positions match TRBD2. With 6 bases clipped from V and 1 base from J, the junction kept 0 bases outside the gene matches. The CDR3 runs to 16 residues. CDR1 is MNHEY and CDR2 is SMNVEV in the germline V gene (reference sequence). CDR3 region: CASRGLAGGNTGELFF. The CDR3 bases are TGTGCCAGCAGGGGACTAGCGGGAGGGAACACCGGGGAGCTGTTTTTT.

This chain connects TRBV15 to TRBJ2-7; D perhaps matches TRBD2 (6 bases). V lost 1 base, J lost 3 bases, and 13 bases lay in between. The CDR3 totals 15 residues. Germline V CDR1 and CDR2: LNHNV, YYDKDF (reference sequence). The CDR3 DNA sequence: TGTGCCACCAGCAGAGTAGAGGACTACCTCTACGAGCAGTACTTC. It encodes CATSRVEDYLYEQYF.

This sequence joins TRBV19 and TRBJ2-3; D unresolved. Germline values: CDR1 LNHDA, CDR2 SQIVND (reference sequence). V was clipped by 6 bases and J by 2 bases, with 15 bases between them. The CDR3 runs to 15 residues. For the CDR3, the DNA is TGTGCCAGTAGGGCGGATCACACTTTCACAGATACGCAGTATTTT. Its protein product is CASRADHTFTDTQYF.

V is TRBV6-6 and J is TRBJ1-5, with D unclear. Trimming pared 6 bases from V and 6 bases from J, leaving 15 bases between. Germline CDR1 MNHNY, CDR2 SVGAGI (reference sequence). The CDR3 extends over 14 amino acids. CDR3 DNA: TGTGCCAGCAGCCCACGACATGTATCTCAGCCCCAGCATTTT. Amino acids: CASSPRHVSQPQHF.

The chain recombines TRBV5-1 with TRBJ1-2, with D possibly TRBD1 on 6 matching bases. V was cut by 0 bases and J by 6 bases, with 18 bases left in between. The CDR3 length is 16 residues. The V gene's germline CDR1 is SGHRS and CDR2 YFSETQ. This chain's CDR3 is CASSLAVTGPIDGYTF. The CDR3 bases are TGCGCCAGCAGCTTGGCCGTGACAGGCCCCATCGATGGCTACACCTTC.

The chain has TRBV2 and TRBJ2-7; 10 nucleotides match TRBD1. This CDR3 contains 15 residues. Germline V gene sequence: CDR1 SNHLY, CDR2 FYNNEI. The junction had 6 bases not matched to a gene; V was cut back by 6 bases and J by 1 base. The CDR3 here is CASSVPGQGSYEQYF. CDR3 DNA: TGTGCCAGCAGCGTTCCGGGACAGGGGTCCTACGAGCAGTACTTC.

V usage is TRBV11-3 and J usage is TRBJ2-7; D possibly corresponds to TRBD2 (5 bases). This CDR3 has 13 amino acids. The ends were cut back, 3 bases at V and 2 bases at J, with 8 bases in the middle. CDR1 and CDR2 (germline): SGHNT, YENEEA. This CDR3 reads CASSLAEAYEQYF. DNA of the CDR3: TGTGCCAGCAGCTTGGCGGAGGCCTACGAGCAGTACTTC.

Turning to this clone: Other DNA sequences within the sample encode an identical CDR3. The chain recombines TRBV9 with TRBJ2-2, with D unresolved. Trimming pared 2 bases from V and 0 bases from J, leaving 5 bases between. The CDR3 extends over 14 amino acids. In germline, CDR1 is SGDLS, CDR2 YYNGEE. The CDR3 bases are TGTGCCAGCAGCGTGGGCCCGAACACCGGGGAGCTGTTTTTT. This translates into CASSVGPNTGELFF.

J is TRBJ2-3 and V is TRBV10-3; no clear D. CDR3 size: 16 residues. Germline V gene data show CDR1 as ENHRY and CDR2 as SYGVKD. V was clipped by 0 bases and J by 0 bases, with 10 bases between them. The chain's CDR3 is CAISESGWASTDTQYF. The CDR3 region has the DNA TGTGCCATCAGTGAGTCGGGGTGGGCTAGCACAGATACGCAGTATTTT.

This chain connects TRBV7-2 to TRBJ2-3; 7 positions match TRBD2. Unmatched junction bases numbered 8, after V lost 5 bases and J lost 3 bases. This CDR3 contains 15 residues. CDR1 and CDR2 from the germline V gene are SGHTA and FQGNSA. For the CDR3, the DNA is TGTGCCAGCAGCACCCTAGCGGTCCTTACAGATACGCAGTATTTT. This sequence encodes CASSTLAVLTDTQYF.

V is TRBV29-1 and J is TRBJ2-7; 9 nucleotides line up with TRBD1. Germline values: CDR1 SQVTM, CDR2 ANQGSEA. Trimming cost V 5 bases and J 4 bases; bases outside gene matches: 6. The CDR3 is made up of 13 amino acids. The CDR3 bases are TGCAGCGTTTCGGGACAGGGTTTGTACGAGCAGTACTTC. It translates to CSVSGQGLYEQYF.

This clone occurred once. This sequence joins TRBV7-9 and TRBJ2-5; possibly TRBD1 or TRBD2 for D (6 bases each). The end of the DNA is better explained by TRBJ2-7, so the J call may be wrong. Germline V gene lookup returns CDR1 SEHNR and CDR2 FQNEAQ (reference sequence). The CDR3 length is 16 residues. Here the CDR3 reads CASSLEIGGLSYEQYF. CDR3 coding DNA: TGTGCCAGCAGCTTAGAGATAGGGGGGCTCTCCTACGAGCAGTACTTC.

This chain connects TRBV13 to TRBJ2-1, with 11 bases aligning to TRBD2. This CDR3 contains 15 residues. V dropped 5 bases and J dropped 6; count of bases not matched to a gene: 6. Germline-derived CDR1 and CDR2 are PRHDT and FYEKMQ (reference sequence). The CDR3 loop is CASSHSGRALNEQFF. The CDR3, as DNA: TGTGCCAGCAGCCATAGCGGGAGGGCCCTCAATGAGCAGTTCTTC.